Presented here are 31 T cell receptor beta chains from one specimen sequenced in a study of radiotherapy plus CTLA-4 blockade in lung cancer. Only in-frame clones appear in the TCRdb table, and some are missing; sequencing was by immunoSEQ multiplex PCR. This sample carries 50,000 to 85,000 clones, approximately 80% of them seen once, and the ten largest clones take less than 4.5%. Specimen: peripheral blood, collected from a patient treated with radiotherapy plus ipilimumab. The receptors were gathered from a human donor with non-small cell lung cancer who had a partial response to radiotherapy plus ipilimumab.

CDR3: CASSLEQGSNQPQHF. CDR3 nucleotides: TGTGCCAGCAGTTTAGAGCAGGGTAGCAATCAGCCCCAGCATTTT. The chain links TRBV28 to TRBJ1-5, with TRBD1 as a possible D gene (5 bases). The V gene lost 2 bases and the J gene lost 0 bases, with 8 bases spanning the gap. The CDR3 runs 15 residues. CDR1 MDHEN and CDR2 SYDVKM come from the germline V gene.

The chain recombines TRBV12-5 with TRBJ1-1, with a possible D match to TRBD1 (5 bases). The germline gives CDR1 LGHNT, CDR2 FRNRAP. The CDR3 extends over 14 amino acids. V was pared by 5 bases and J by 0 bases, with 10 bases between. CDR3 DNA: TGTGCTAGTGGTCCCGTGGGGCTGAACACTGAAGCTTTCTTT. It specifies CASGPVGLNTEAFF.

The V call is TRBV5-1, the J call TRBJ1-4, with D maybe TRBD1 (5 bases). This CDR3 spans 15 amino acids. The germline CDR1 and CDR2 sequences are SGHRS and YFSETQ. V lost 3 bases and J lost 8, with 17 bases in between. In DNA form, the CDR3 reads TGCGCCAGCAGCTCCCTCGGGGGGTCATGGGAAAAACTGTTTTTT. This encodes CASSSLGGSWEKLFF. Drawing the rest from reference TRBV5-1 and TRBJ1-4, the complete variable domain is KAGVTQTPRYLIKTRGQQVTLSCSPISGHRSVSWYQQTPGQGLQFLFEYFSETQRNKGNFPGRFSGRQFSNSRSEMNVSTLELGDSALYLCASSSLGGSWEKLFFGSGTQLSVL.

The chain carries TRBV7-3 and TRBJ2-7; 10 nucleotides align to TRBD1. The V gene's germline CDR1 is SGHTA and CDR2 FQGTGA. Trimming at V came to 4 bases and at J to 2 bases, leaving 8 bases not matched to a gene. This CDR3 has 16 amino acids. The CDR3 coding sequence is TGTGCCAGCAGCTATATCGGACAGGGGGATACCTACGAGCAGTACTTC. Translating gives CASSYIGQGDTYEQYF.

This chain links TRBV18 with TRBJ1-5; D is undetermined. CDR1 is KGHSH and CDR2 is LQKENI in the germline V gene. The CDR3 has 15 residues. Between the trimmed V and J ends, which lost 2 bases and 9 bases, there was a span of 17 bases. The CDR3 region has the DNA TGTGCCAGCTCACCAAATGGCGGATCCGAGGGGCCCCAGCATTTT. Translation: CASSPNGGSEGPQHF.

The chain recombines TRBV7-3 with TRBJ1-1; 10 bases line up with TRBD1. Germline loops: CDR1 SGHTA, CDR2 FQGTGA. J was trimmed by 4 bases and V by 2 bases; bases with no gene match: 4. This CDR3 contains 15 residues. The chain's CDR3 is CASSLDGTGATEAFF. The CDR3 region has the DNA TGTGCCAGCAGCTTAGACGGGACAGGGGCCACTGAAGCTTTCTTT.

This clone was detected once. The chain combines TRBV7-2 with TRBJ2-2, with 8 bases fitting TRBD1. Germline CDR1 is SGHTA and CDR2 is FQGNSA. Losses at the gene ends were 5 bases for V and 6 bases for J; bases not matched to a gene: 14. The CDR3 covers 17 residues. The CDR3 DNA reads TGTGCCAGCAGCATTCAGTCAGGGGGCAGGTTGGCCGGGGAGCTGTTTTTT. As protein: CASSIQSGGRLAGELFF.

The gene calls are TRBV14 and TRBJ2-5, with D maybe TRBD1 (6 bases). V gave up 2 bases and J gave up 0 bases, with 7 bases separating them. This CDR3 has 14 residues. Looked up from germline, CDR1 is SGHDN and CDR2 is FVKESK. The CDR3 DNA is TGTGCCAGCAGCCAATACAGGGACCAAGAGACCCAGTACTTC. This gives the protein CASSQYRDQETQYF.

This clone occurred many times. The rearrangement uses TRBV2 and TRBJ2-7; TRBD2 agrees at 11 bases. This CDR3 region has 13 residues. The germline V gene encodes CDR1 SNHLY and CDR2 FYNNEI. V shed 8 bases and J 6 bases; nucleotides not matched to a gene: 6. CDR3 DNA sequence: TGTGCCAGCTGCCCGGGACTAGCGGTCGAGCAGTACTTC. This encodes CASCPGLAVEQYF.

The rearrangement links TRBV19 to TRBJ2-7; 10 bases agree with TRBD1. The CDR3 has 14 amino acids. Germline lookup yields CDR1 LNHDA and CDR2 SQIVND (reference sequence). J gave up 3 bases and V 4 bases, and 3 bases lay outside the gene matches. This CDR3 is CASSRGQGHYEQYF. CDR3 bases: TGTGCCAGTAGTAGGGGACAGGGGCACTACGAGCAGTACTTC.

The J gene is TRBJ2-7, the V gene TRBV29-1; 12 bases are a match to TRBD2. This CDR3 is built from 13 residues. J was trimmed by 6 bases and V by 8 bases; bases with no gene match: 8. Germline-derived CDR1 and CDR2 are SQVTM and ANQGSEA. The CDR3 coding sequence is TGCAGCACCAGACTAGCGGGAGACGGCGAGCAGTACTTC. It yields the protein CSTRLAGDGEQYF.

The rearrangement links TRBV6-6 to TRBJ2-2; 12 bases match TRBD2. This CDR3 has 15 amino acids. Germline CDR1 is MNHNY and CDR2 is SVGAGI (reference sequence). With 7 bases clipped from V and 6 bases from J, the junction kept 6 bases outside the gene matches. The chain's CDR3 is CASNPSGRASGELFF. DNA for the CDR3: TGTGCCAGCAACCCTAGCGGGAGGGCCTCCGGGGAGCTGTTTTTT.

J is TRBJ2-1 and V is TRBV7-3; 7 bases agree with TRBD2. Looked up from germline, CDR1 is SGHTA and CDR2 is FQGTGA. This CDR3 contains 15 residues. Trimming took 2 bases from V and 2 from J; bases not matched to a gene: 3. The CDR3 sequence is CASSLGSGTYNEQFF. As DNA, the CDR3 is TGTGCCAGCAGCTTAGGGAGCGGGACCTACAATGAGCAGTTCTTC. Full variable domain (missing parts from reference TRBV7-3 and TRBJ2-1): GAGVSQTPSNKVTEKGKYVELRCDPISGHTALYWYRQSLGQGPEFLIYFQGTGAADDSGLPNDRFFAVRPEGSVSTLKIQRTERGDSAVYLCASSLGSGTYNEQFFGPGTRLTVL.

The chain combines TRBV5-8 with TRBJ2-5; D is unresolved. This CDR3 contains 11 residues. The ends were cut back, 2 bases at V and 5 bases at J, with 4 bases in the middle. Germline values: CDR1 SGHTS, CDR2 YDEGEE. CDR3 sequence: CASSFYETQYF. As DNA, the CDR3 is TGTGCCAGCAGCTTCTATGAGACCCAGTACTTC.

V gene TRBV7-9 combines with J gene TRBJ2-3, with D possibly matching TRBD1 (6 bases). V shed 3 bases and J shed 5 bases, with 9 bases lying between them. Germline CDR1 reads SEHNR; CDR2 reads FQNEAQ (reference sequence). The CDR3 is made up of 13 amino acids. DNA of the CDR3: TGTGCCAGCAGCTTTGGACAGTTAGATACGCAGTATTTT. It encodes CASSFGQLDTQYF.

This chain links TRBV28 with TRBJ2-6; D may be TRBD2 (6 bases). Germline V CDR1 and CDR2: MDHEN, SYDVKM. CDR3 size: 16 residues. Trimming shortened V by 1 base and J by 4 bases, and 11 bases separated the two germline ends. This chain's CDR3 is CASSLLRGRGANVLTF. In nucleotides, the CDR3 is TGTGCCAGCAGTTTATTGCGGGGAAGGGGGGCCAACGTCCTGACTTTC. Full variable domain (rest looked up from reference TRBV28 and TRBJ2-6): DVKVTQSSRYLVKRTGEKVFLECVQDMDHENMFWYRQDPGLGLRLIYFSYDVKMKEKGDIPEGYSVSREKKERFSLILESASTNQTSMYLCASSLLRGRGANVLTFGAGSRLTVL.

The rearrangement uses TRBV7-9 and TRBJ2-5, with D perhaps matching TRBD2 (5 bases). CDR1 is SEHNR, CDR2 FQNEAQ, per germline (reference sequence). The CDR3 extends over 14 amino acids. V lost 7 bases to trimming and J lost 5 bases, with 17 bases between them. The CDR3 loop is CASNPVGSAETQYF. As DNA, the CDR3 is TGTGCCAGCAACCCGGTCGGTAGCGCCGAGACCCAGTACTTC.

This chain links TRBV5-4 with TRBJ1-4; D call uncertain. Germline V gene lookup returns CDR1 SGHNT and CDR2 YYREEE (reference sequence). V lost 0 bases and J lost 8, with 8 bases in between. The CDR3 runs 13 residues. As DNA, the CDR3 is TGTGCCAGCAGCTTGGGGGGAGAGGAAAAACTGTTTTTT. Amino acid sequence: CASSLGGEEKLFF.

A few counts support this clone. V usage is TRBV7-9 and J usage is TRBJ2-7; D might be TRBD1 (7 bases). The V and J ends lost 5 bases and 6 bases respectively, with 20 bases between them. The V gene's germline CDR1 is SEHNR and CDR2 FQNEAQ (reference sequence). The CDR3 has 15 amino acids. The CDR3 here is CASSAGRAGGSEQYF. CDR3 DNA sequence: TGTGCCAGCAGCGCGGGCCGGGCAGGGGGGAGCGAGCAGTACTTC. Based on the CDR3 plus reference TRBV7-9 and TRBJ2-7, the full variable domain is DTGVSQNPRHKITKRGQNVTFRCDPISEHNRLYWYRQTLGQGPEFLTYFQNEAQLEKSRLLSDRFSAERPKGSFSTLEIQRTEQGDSAMYLCASSAGRAGGSEQYFGPGTRLTVT.

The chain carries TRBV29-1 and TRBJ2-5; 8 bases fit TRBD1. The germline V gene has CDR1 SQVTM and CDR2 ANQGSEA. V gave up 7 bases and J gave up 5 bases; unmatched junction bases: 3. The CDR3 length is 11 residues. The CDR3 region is CSAGGLETQYF. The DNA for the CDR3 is TGCAGCGCAGGGGGCCTGGAGACCCAGTACTTC.

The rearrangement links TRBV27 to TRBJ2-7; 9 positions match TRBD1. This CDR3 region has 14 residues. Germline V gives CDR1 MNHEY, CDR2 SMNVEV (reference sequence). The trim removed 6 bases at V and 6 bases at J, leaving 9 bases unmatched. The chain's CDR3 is CASSQTGGGSEQYF. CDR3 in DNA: TGTGCCAGCAGCCAAACAGGGGGCGGGAGCGAGCAGTACTTC.

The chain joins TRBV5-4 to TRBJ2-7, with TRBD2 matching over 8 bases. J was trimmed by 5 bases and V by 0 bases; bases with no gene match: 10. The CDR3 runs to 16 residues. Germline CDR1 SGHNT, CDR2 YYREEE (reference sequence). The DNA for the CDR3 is TGTGCCAGCAGCTTGGAGCGAGCGGGAGTATTAGACGAGCAGTACTTC. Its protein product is CASSLERAGVLDEQYF.

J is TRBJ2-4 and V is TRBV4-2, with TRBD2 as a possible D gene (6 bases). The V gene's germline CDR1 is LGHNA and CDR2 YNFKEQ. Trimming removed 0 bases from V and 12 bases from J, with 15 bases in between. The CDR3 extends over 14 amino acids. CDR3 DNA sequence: TGTGCCAGCAGCCAAGAGGGCGGGATAAGCAATCAGTACTTC. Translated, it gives CASSQEGGISNQYF.

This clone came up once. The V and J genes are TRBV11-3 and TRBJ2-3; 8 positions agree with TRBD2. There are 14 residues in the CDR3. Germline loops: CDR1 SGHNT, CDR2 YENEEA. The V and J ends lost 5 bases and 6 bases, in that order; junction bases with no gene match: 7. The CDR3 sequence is CASSPGTSGDTQYF. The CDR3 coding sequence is TGTGCCAGCAGCCCAGGGACTAGTGGGGATACGCAGTATTTT.

The CDR3: CASQPPGLSLGNEQFF. CDR3 DNA: TGTGCCAGCCAACCTCCTGGACTATCACTGGGTAATGAGCAGTTCTTC. The chain links TRBV5-6 to TRBJ2-1; D is possibly TRBD2 (6 bases). Trimming shortened V by 7 bases and J by 7 bases, and 24 bases separated the two germline ends. From germline, CDR1 is SGHDT and CDR2 YYEEEE. The CDR3 sequence is 16 residues long.

The CDR3 region is CAISNGQKGTDTQYF. Written as DNA, the CDR3 is TGTGCCATCAGTAACGGACAGAAGGGCACAGATACGCAGTATTTT. The chain combines TRBV10-3 with TRBJ2-3; D possibly corresponds to TRBD1 (6 bases). V was pared by 5 bases and J by 1 base, with 13 bases between. The CDR3 is made up of 15 amino acids. Germline V CDR1 and CDR2: ENHRY, SYGVKD.

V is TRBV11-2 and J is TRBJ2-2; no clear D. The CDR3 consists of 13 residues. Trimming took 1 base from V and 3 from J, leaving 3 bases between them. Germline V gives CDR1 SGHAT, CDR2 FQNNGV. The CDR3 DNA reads TGTGCCAGCAGCTTAGGGCACACCGGGGAGCTGTTTTTT. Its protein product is CASSLGHTGELFF.

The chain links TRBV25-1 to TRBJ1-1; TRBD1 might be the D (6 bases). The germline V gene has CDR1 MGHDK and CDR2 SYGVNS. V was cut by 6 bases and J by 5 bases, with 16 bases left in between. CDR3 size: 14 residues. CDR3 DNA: TGTGCCAGCAGCGGTCAGGGGTTTTGGACTGAAGCTTTCTTT. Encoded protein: CASSGQGFWTEAFF. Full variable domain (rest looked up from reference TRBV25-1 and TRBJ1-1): EADIYQTPRYLVIGTGKKITLECSQTMGHDKMYWYQQDPGMELHLIHYSYGVNSTEKGDLSSESTVSRIRTEHFPLTLESARPSHTSQYLCASSGQGFWTEAFFGQGTRLTVV.

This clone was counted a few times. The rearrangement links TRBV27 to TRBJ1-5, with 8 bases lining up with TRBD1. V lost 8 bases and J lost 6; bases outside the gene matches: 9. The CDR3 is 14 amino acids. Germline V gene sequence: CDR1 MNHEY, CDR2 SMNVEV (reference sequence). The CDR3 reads CASGRRDRTQPQHF. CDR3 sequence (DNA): TGTGCCAGCGGCCGGAGGGACAGGACTCAGCCCCAGCATTTT.

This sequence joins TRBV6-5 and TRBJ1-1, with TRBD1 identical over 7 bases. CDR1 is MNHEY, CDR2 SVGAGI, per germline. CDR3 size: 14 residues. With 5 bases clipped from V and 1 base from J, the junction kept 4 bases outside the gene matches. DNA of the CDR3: TGTGCCAGCAGTGTAGCAGGGGGGAACACTGAAGCTTTCTTT. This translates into CASSVAGGNTEAFF.

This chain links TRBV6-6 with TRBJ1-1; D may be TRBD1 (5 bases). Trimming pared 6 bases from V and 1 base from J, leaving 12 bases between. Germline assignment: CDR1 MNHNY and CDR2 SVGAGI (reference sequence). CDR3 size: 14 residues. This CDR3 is CASSPRAKNTEAFF. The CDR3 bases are TGTGCCAGCAGCCCCAGGGCCAAGAACACTGAAGCTTTCTTT.